The rows below give T cell receptor beta chains drawn from one sample of a study of cytomegalovirus exposure and HLA in healthy donors. The assay was immunoSEQ multiplex PCR, and TCRdb's table has in-frame clones only and misses some. This sample has approximately 150,000 clones, with around 69% found just once. Sequenced material: PBMCs. The receptors originated from a woman in her thirties in good health and CMV-seronegative. The CDR3 runs from the conserved cysteine through the conserved F or W. The order of the fields is J gene, V gene, CDR3 protein.

J: TRBJ1-6; V: TRBV5-1; CDR3: CASRSSYNSPLHF
J: TRBJ2-7; V: TRBV19; CDR3: CASSMASSGSYEQYF
J: TRBJ1-1; V: TRBV19; CDR3: CASSLTVNTEAFF
J: TRBJ2-6; V: TRBV19; CDR3: CASSVHRVGANVLTF
J: TRBJ2-1; V: TRBV5-4; CDR3: CASSPSGGPVDEQFF
J: TRBJ1-1; V: TRBV18; CDR3: CASSPGQQMNTEAFF
J: TRBJ2-7; V: TRBV18; CDR3: CASSPPQANYEQYF
J: TRBJ2-5; V: TRBV4-3; CDR3: CASSRSSGGFETQYF
J: TRBJ1-1; V: TRBV7-2; CDR3: CASSLAPGGAGAFF
J: TRBJ2-5; V: TRBV28; CDR3: CASSSPGGGDQETQYF
J: TRBJ2-3; V: TRBV19; CDR3: CASSIGLTSGDTQYF
J: TRBJ2-7; V: TRBV7-9; CDR3: CASSSPSRQGSSEQYF
J: TRBJ2-3; V: TRBV5-4; CDR3: CASSRGSGFTDTQYF
J: TRBJ2-5; V: TRBV6-6; CDR3: CASSDYSETQYF
J: TRBJ1-2; V: TRBV6-1; CDR3: CASKTDAGLHGYTF
J: TRBJ2-6; V: TRBV25-1; CDR3: CASSLVDRTSGANVLTF
J: TRBJ1-5; V: TRBV4-1; CDR3: CASSQDPRGSQPQHF
J: TRBJ2-3; V: TRBV4-2; CDR3: CASSQAPPGFSGRAGDTQYF
J: TRBJ2-3; V: TRBV27; CDR3: CASSLFGEITDTQYF
J: .; V: TRBV29-1; CDR3: CSVVVRTGFEQYF
J: TRBJ1-5; V: TRBV6-1; CDR3: CASRKEWNQPQHF
J: TRBJ1-1; V: TRBV6-1; CDR3: CASSEPIAGGPTEAFF
J: TRBJ1-5; V: TRBV10-1; CDR3: CASSQTGQGVCNQPQHF
J: TRBJ1-6; V: TRBV6-5; CDR3: CASRQDHNNSPLHF
J: TRBJ2-1; V: TRBV7-9; CDR3: CSSSSRPTSGGSPYNEQFF
J: TRBJ2-5; V: TRBV11-2; CDR3: CASSTWTSGQETQYF
J: TRBJ2-1; V: TRBV9; CDR3: CASSVDQNEQFF
J: TRBJ2-1; V: TRBV21-1; CDR3: CASSKTSAPNEQFF
J: TRBJ1-4; V: TRBV13; CDR3: CASSFGQGLGGEKLFF
J: TRBJ1-5; V: TRBV5-5; CDR3: CASSLAGLGTGEPQHF
J: TRBJ2-7; V: TRBV4-1; CDR3: CASSQEAGGTYEQYF
J: TRBJ2-7; V: TRBV6-5; CDR3: CASSYAGPSYEQYF
J: TRBJ1-5; V: TRBV6-5; CDR3: CASRRTGSRPQHF
J: TRBJ1-2; V: TRBV21-1; CDR3: CASSKVPRGHGYTF
J: TRBJ2-3; V: TRBV7-3; CDR3: CASSLTRNTDTQYF
J: TRBJ2-2; V: TRBV14; CDR3: CASSRQGPTGELFF
J: TRBJ1-4; V: TRBV4-3; CDR3: CASSQDVLGGGKNEKLFF
J: TRBJ1-2; V: TRBV2; CDR3: CASSDQVTYGYTF